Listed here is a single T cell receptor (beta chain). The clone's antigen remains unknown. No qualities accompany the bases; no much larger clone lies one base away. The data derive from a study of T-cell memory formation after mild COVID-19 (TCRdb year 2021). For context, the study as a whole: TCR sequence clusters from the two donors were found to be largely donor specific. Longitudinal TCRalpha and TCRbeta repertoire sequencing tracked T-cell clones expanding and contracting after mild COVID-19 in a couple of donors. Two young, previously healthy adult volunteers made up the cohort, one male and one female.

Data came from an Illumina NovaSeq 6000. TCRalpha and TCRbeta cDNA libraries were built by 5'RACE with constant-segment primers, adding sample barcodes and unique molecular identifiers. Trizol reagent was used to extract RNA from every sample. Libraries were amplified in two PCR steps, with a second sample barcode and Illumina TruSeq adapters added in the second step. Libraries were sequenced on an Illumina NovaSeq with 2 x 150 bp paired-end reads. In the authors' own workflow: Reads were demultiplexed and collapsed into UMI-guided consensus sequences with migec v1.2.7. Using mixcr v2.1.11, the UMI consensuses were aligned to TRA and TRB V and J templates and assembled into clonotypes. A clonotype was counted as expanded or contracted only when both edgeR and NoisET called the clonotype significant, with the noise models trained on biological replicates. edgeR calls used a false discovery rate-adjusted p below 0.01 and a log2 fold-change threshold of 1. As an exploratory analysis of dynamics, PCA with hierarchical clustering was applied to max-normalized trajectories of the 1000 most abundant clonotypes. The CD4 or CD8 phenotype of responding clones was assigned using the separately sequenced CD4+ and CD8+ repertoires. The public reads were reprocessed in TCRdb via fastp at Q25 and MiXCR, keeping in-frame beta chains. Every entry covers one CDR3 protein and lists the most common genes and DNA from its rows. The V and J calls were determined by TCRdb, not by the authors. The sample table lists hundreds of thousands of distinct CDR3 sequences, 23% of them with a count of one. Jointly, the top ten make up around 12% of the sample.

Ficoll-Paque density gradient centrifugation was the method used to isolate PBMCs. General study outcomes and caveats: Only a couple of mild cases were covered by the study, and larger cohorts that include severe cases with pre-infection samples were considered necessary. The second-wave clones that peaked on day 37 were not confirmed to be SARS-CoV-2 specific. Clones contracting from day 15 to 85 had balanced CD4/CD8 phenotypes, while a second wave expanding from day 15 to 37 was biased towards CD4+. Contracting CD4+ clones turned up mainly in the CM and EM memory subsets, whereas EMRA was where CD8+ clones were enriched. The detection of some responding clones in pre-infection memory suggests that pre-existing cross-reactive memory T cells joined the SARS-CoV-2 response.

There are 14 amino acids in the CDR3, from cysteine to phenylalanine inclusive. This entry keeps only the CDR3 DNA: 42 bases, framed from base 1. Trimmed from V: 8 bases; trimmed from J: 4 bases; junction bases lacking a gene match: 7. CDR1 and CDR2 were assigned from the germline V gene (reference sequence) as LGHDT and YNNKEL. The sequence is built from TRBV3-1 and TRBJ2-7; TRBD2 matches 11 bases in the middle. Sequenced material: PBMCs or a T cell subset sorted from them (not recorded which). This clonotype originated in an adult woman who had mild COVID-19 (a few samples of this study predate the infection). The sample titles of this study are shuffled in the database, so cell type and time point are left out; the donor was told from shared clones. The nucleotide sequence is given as TGTGCCAGCGGCCTAGCGGGAGGCGGGTACGAGCAGTACTTC. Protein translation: CASGLAGGGYEQYF.